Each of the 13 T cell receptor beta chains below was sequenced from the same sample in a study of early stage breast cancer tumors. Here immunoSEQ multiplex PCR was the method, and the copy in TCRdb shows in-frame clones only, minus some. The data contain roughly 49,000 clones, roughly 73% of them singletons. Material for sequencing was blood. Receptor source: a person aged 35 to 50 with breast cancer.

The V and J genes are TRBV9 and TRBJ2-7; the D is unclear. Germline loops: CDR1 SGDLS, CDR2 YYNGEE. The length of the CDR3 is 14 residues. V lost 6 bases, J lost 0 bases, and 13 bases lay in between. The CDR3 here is CASNLDGGSYEQYF. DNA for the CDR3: TGTGCCAGCAACCTAGATGGTGGCTCCTACGAGCAGTACTTC.

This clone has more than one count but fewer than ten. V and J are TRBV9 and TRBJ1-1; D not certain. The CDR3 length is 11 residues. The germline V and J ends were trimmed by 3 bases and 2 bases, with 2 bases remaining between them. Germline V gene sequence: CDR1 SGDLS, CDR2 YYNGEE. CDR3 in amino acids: CASSGNTEAFF. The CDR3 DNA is TGTGCCAGCAGCGGAAACACTGAAGCTTTCTTT. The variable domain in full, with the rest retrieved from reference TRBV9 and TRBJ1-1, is DSGVTQTPKHLITATGQRVTLRCSPRSGDLSVYWYQQSLDQGLQFLIQYYNGEERAKGNILERFSAQQFPDLHSELNLSSLELGDSALYFCASSGNTEAFFGQGTRLTVV.

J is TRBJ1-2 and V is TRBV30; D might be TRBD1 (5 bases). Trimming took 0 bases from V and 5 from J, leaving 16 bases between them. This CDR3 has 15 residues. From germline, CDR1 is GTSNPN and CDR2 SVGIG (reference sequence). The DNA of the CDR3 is TGTGCCTGGAGTGTACAGGCACGATCAAGATATGGCTACACCTTC. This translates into CAWSVQARSRYGYTF.

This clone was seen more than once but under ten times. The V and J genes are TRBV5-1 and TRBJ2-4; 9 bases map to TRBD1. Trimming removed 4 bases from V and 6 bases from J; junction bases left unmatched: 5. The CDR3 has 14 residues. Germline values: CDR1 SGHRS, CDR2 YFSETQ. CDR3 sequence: CASSEMGQGNIQYF. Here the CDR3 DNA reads TGCGCCAGCAGCGAAATGGGACAGGGAAACATTCAGTACTTC.

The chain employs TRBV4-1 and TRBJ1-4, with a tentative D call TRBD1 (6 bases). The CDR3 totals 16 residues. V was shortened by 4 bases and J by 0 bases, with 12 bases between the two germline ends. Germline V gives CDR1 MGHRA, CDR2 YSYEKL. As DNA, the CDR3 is TGCGCCAGCAGCCGGAGGACAGCTGCAACTAATGAAAAACTGTTTTTT. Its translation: CASSRRTAATNEKLFF.

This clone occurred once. The CDR3 protein is CASSQDSQGAHGELFF. The CDR3 DNA is TGTGCCAGCAGCCAAGATTCCCAGGGGGCACACGGGGAGCTGTTTTTT. The chain couples TRBV4-2 to TRBJ2-2; TRBD1 agrees at 8 bases. The ends lost 0 bases at V and 7 bases at J; junction bases unmatched: 7. Germline CDR1 is LGHNA and CDR2 is YNFKEQ. The CDR3 sequence is 16 residues long.

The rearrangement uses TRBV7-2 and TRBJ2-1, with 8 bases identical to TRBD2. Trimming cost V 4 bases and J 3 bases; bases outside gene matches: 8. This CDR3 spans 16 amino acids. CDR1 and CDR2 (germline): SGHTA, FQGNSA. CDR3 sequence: CASSSNPGLGYNEQFF. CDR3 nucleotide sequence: TGTGCCAGCAGCTCGAATCCGGGACTAGGCTACAATGAGCAGTTCTTC.

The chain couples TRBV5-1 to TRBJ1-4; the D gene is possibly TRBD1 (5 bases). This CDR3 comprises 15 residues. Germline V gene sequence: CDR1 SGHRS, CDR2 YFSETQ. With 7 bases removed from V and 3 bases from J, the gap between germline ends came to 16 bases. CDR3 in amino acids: CASADPSGSNEKLFF. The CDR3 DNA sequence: TGCGCCAGCGCTGATCCTTCAGGGTCTAATGAAAAACTGTTTTTT. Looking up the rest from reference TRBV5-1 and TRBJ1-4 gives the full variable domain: KAGVTQTPRYLIKTRGQQVTLSCSPISGHRSVSWYQQTPGQGLQFLFEYFSETQRNKGNFPGRFSGRQFSNSRSEMNVSTLELGDSALYLCASADPSGSNEKLFFGSGTQLSVL.

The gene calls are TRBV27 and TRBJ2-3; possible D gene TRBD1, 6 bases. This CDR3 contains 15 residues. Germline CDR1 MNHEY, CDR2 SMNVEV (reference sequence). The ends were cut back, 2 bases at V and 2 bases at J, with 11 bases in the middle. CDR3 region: CASSLLQGYTDTQYF. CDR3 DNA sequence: TGTGCCAGCAGTTTACTGCAGGGGTACACAGATACGCAGTATTTT.

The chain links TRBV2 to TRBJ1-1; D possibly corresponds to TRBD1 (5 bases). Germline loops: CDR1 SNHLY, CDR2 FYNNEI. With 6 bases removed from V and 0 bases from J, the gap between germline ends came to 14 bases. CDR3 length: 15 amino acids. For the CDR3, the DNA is TGTGCCAGCAGGGAAACAGGTTTAATGAACACTGAAGCTTTCTTT. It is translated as CASRETGLMNTEAFF. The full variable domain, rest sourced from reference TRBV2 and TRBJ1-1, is EPEVTQTPSHQVTQMGQEVILRCVPISNHLYFYWYRQILGQKVEFLVSFYNNEISEKSEIFDDQFSVERPDGSNFTLKIRSTKLEDSAMYFCASRETGLMNTEAFFGQGTRLTVV.

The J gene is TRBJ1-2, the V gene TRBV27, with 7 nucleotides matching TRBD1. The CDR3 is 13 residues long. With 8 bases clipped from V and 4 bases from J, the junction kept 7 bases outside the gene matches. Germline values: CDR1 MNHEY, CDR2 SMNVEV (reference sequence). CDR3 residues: CASRQGLSYGYTF. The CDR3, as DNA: TGTGCCAGCCGACAGGGTTTGAGCTATGGCTACACCTTC.

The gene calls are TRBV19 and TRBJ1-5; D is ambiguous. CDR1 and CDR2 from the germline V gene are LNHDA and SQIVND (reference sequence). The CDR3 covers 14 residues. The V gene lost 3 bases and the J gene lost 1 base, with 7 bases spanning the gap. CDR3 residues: CASSIPPSNQPQHF. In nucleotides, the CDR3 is TGTGCCAGTAGTATCCCCCCCAGCAATCAGCCCCAGCATTTT.

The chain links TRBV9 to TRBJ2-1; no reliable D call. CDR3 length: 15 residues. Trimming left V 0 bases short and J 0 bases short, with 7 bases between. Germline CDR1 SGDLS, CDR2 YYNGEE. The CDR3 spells CASSVVPSSYNEQFF. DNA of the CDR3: TGTGCCAGCAGCGTAGTACCGAGCTCCTACAATGAGCAGTTCTTC.